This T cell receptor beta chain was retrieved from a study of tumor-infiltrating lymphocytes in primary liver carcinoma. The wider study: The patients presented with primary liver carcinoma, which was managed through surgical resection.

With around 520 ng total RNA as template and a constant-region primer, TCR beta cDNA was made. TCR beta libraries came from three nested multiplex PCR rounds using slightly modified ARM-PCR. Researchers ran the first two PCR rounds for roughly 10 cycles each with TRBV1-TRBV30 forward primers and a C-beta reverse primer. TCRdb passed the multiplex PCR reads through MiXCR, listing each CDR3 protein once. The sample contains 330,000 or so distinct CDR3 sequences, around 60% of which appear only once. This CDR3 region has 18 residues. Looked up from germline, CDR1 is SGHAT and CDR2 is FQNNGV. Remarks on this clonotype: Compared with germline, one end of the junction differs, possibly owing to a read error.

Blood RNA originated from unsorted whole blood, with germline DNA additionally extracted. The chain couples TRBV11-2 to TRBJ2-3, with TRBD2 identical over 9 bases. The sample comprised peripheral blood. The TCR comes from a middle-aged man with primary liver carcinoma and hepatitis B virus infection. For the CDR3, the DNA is TGTACCAGCAGCTTAGAATCTCCCCTAGCGGGAACCAAAGATACGCAGTATTTT. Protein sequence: CTSSLESPLAGTKDTQYF.